These 30 T cell receptor beta chains originate from one sample sequenced in a study of glioma-infiltrating T cells after dendritic cell vaccination. Using immunoSEQ multiplex PCR, the repertoire was profiled, and TCRdb retains in-frame clones only, with some absent. The data contain around 90,000 clones, around four fifths of them singletons. Time point defined: after dendritic cell vaccination, including at tumor progression/relapse. The sample here was blood, taken after dendritic cell vaccination. These receptors all come from a human donor with glioblastoma.

The rearrangement links TRBV6-5 to TRBJ1-4; D possibly corresponds to TRBD1 (5 bases). This CDR3 region has 16 residues. Germline-derived CDR1 and CDR2 are MNHEY and SVGAGI. V was clipped by 2 bases and J by 3 bases, with 13 bases between them. The CDR3 is CASSYRQGSANEKLFF. The DNA for the CDR3 is TGTGCCAGCAGTTACAGGCAGGGCTCAGCTAATGAAAAACTGTTTTTT.

This chain links TRBV7-3 with TRBJ2-1, with D possibly matching TRBD2 (5 bases). Trimming took off 3 bases at V and 2 bases at J, with 11 bases between the two ends. Per the germline V gene, CDR1 is SGHTA and CDR2 is FQGTGA. This CDR3 has 15 amino acids. CDR3 in DNA: TGTGCCAGCAGCTTTGTACCCGGGACCTACAATGAGCAGTTCTTC. Its protein is CASSFVPGTYNEQFF. Variable domain in full (rest from reference TRBV7-3 and TRBJ2-1): GAGVSQTPSNKVTEKGKYVELRCDPISGHTALYWYRQSLGQGPEFLIYFQGTGAADDSGLPNDRFFAVRPEGSVSTLKIQRTERGDSAVYLCASSFVPGTYNEQFFGPGTRLTVL.

This chain uses TRBV5-8 with TRBJ1-4; 7 bases match TRBD1. Germline CDR1 is SGHTS and CDR2 is YDEGEE. The trim removed 3 bases at V and 0 bases at J, leaving 5 bases unmatched. This CDR3 comprises 16 residues. The CDR3: CASSSGQISTNEKLFF. CDR3 in DNA: TGTGCCAGCAGCTCGGGACAGATTTCAACTAATGAAAAACTGTTTTTT.

V is TRBV19 and J is TRBJ2-5; 7 bases line up with TRBD1. The CDR3 contains 14 residues. CDR1 and CDR2 from the germline V gene are LNHDA and SQIVND (reference sequence). Germline trimming cut 10 bases from V and 3 bases from J; bases unmatched to any gene: 11. For the CDR3, the DNA is TGTGCCACCAGGCGGGCAGGGGGTGAAGAGACCCAGTACTTC. This sequence encodes CATRRAGGEETQYF.

This clone was observed once. This sequence joins TRBV2 and TRBJ2-7; 10 nucleotides line up with TRBD1. Germline V gene sequence: CDR1 SNHLY, CDR2 FYNNEI. This CDR3 has 14 amino acids. Trimming cost V 4 bases and J 7 bases; bases outside gene matches: 7. The CDR3 bases are TGTGCCAGCAGTGGGACGGGACAGGGGAGGGAGCAGTACTTC. Protein sequence: CASSGTGQGREQYF.

This clone came up once. V is TRBV5-1 and J is TRBJ1-2; weak D call: TRBD1 (6 bases). CDR1 and CDR2 (germline): SGHRS, YFSETQ. Between the trimmed V and J ends, which lost 3 bases and 4 bases, there was a span of 19 bases. The CDR3 is made up of 16 amino acids. CDR3 sequence (DNA): TGCGCCAGCAGCTGGGGACCAGGGGAGGGATTCTATGGCTACACCTTC. This codes for CASSWGPGEGFYGYTF.

The chain employs TRBV6-1 and TRBJ1-1; unclear D gene. CDR3 size: 13 residues. V lost 1 base and J 5 bases, leaving 8 bases between the germline ends. CDR1 and CDR2 from the germline V gene are MNHNS and SASEGT. CDR3 region: CASSEVGVTEAFF. CDR3 nucleotides: TGTGCCAGCAGTGAAGTCGGGGTTACTGAAGCTTTCTTT.

The gene calls are TRBV13 and TRBJ1-4; the match to TRBD1 covers 10 bases. Germline loops: CDR1 PRHDT, CDR2 FYEKMQ (reference sequence). With 4 bases clipped from V and 3 bases from J, the junction kept 17 bases outside the gene matches. The CDR3 is made up of 20 amino acids. CDR3 bases: TGTGCCAGCAGCTCCTCGACAGGGGGGGGACAGGGGCTGGCTAATGAAAAACTGTTTTTT. Its protein is CASSSSTGGGQGLANEKLFF.

This rearrangement joins TRBV5-1 to TRBJ2-2, with 10 bases fitting TRBD1. Trimming cost V 0 bases and J 3 bases; bases outside gene matches: 2. CDR1 is SGHRS and CDR2 is YFSETQ in the germline V gene. The CDR3 loop spans 16 amino acids. CDR3 amino acids: CASSLAGTGDTGELFF. The CDR3 region has the DNA TGCGCCAGCAGCTTGGCAGGGACAGGGGACACCGGGGAGCTGTTTTTT. Combining the CDR3 with reference TRBV5-1 and TRBJ2-2 gives the whole variable domain KAGVTQTPRYLIKTRGQQVTLSCSPISGHRSVSWYQQTPGQGLQFLFEYFSETQRNKGNFPGRFSGRQFSNSRSEMNVSTLELGDSALYLCASSLAGTGDTGELFFGEGSRLTVL.

This clone was recorded only once. The chain links TRBV6-4 to TRBJ2-3; 9 positions agree with TRBD2. CDR3 length: 15 residues. CDR1 is MRHNA, CDR2 SNTAGT, per germline. The V segment lost 0 bases and the J segment 10 bases; nucleotides outside the gene matches: 8. The CDR3 coding sequence is TGTGCCAGCAGTGACTCGAGCGGGGGGAGCGGTCCGCAGTATTTT. This translates into CASSDSSGGSGPQYF.

The V call is TRBV5-5, the J call TRBJ2-3; TRBD2 matches at 10 bases. The V segment lost 4 bases and the J segment 5 bases; nucleotides outside the gene matches: 7. The V gene's germline CDR1 is SGHKS and CDR2 YYEKEE (reference sequence). The CDR3 is made up of 15 amino acids. The CDR3, as DNA: TGTGCCAGCAGCACCCCTAGCGGGGGAATAGATACGCAGTATTTT. This translates into CASSTPSGGIDTQYF.

V usage is TRBV7-9 and J usage is TRBJ2-2, with 12 positions matching TRBD1. Per the germline V gene, CDR1 is SEHNR and CDR2 is FQNEAQ (reference sequence). The CDR3 contains 17 residues. Germline trimming cut 6 bases from V and 6 bases from J; bases unmatched to any gene: 11. The chain's CDR3 is CASRRDRGRRIPGELFF. The CDR3, as DNA: TGTGCCAGCAGGAGGGACAGGGGGCGGCGAATCCCCGGGGAGCTGTTTTTT.

V gene TRBV4-2 combines with J gene TRBJ2-1, with 7 bases that match TRBD1. Germline CDR1 is LGHNA and CDR2 is YNFKEQ. This CDR3 has 15 amino acids. V was clipped by 4 bases and J by 0 bases; unmatched bases: 3. CDR3 bases: TGTGCCAGCAGCCCGGGACAGAGCTCCTACAATGAGCAGTTCTTC. As protein: CASSPGQSSYNEQFF.

The J gene is TRBJ2-1, the V gene TRBV2; 12 nucleotides line up with TRBD2. The CDR3 is 14 amino acids. Germline CDR1 and CDR2: SNHLY and FYNNEI. V was pared by 7 bases and J by 8 bases, with 6 bases of the junction left unmatched. The CDR3 DNA reads as TGTGCCAGCATCGGACTAGCGGGAAATGATGAGCAGTTCTTC. Its protein product is CASIGLAGNDEQFF.

Comments on this clone: Other nucleotide sequences in the sample specify the same CDR3. The CDR3 protein is CASSPPTGSTDTQYF. Here the CDR3 DNA reads TGCGCCAGCAGCCCCCCGACAGGATCGACAGATACGCAGTATTTT. The V gene is TRBV5-1, the J gene TRBJ2-3; the D gene is possibly TRBD1 (6 bases). The CDR3 runs to 15 residues. V dropped 4 bases and J dropped 3 bases, with 15 bases sitting between them. Germline assignment: CDR1 SGHRS and CDR2 YFSETQ.

The chain links TRBV5-3 to TRBJ1-3; D unresolved. TRBV5-3 is classed as an ORF, of uncertain function. Trimming took off 8 bases at V and 0 bases at J, with 12 bases between the two ends. CDR3 length: 14 amino acids. The CDR3 here is CASTLALSGNTIYF. Written as DNA, the CDR3 is TGTGCCAGCACACTAGCCCTCTCTGGAAACACCATATATTTT.

The chain combines TRBV7-8 with TRBJ1-1, with TRBD1 matching over 10 bases. V was clipped by 5 bases and J by 2 bases; unmatched bases: 11. The CDR3 length is 17 residues. Germline-derived CDR1 and CDR2 are SGHVS and FQNEAQ. In nucleotides, the CDR3 is TGTGCCAGCAGCCTCCGGGACAGGGGCCAGGGAAACACTGAAGCTTTCTTT. Protein sequence: CASSLRDRGQGNTEAFF.

The chain combines TRBV11-1 with TRBJ2-7, with 9 bases fitting TRBD2. Germline V CDR1 and CDR2: SGHAT, FQDESV (reference sequence). The CDR3 is 15 residues long. The V gene end was trimmed by 1 base and the J gene end by 5 bases; junction bases not matched to a gene: 6. The CDR3 DNA sequence: TGTGCCAGCAGCTTAGGCGCGGGAGGGATCAACGAGCAGTACGTC. Translation gives CASSLGAGGINEQYV.

V is TRBV7-2 and J is TRBJ2-1; the match to TRBD1 covers 7 bases. CDR3 length equals 14 residues. After removal of 6 bases from V and 4 bases from J, the junction contained 6 bases not matched to a gene. CDR1 and CDR2 from the germline V gene are SGHTA and FQGNSA. CDR3 DNA sequence: TGTGCCAGCAGGGGGACAGACTTATACAATGAGCAGTTCTTC. Its protein product is CASRGTDLYNEQFF.

The rearrangement uses TRBV27 and TRBJ2-1; 8 bases agree with TRBD2. The CDR3 runs 15 residues. The J segment lost 7 bases and the V segment lost 5 bases, leaving 10 bases of the junction unmatched. CDR1 is MNHEY and CDR2 is SMNVEV in the germline V gene (reference sequence). The CDR3 region is CASSQRAGGHNEQFF. Here the CDR3 DNA reads TGTGCCAGCAGTCAGAGGGCGGGGGGCCATAATGAGCAGTTCTTC.

The gene calls are TRBV5-4 and TRBJ1-6; 9 nucleotides match TRBD1. The CDR3 consists of 14 residues. The V and J ends lost 4 bases and 7 bases, in that order; junction bases with no gene match: 3. Germline lookup yields CDR1 SGHNT and CDR2 YYREEE (reference sequence). This chain's CDR3 is CASSQGQGNSPLHF. The CDR3 DNA follows: TGTGCCAGCAGCCAAGGACAGGGGAATTCACCCCTCCACTTT.

This chain connects TRBV11-3 to TRBJ2-5; perhaps TRBD1 as D (5 bases). Germline V gives CDR1 SGHNT, CDR2 YENEEA. The CDR3 has 15 amino acids. With 0 bases removed from V and 5 bases from J, the gap between germline ends came to 13 bases. CDR3 coding DNA: TGTGCCAGCAGCTTAGAAGGGGCAGGGATGGAGACCCAGTACTTC. This sequence encodes CASSLEGAGMETQYF.

The V and J genes are TRBV6-1 and TRBJ2-7; 10 nucleotides line up with TRBD1. V gave up 5 bases and J gave up 3 bases; unmatched junction bases: 4. Germline V gene data show CDR1 as MNHNS and CDR2 as SASEGT. This CDR3 spans 14 amino acids. CDR3 sequence reads: CASSIRTGGYEQYF. The CDR3, as DNA: TGTGCCAGCAGTATCCGGACAGGGGGCTACGAGCAGTACTTC.

The V call is TRBV18, the J call TRBJ1-5; TRBD1 agrees at 7 bases. This CDR3 comprises 14 residues. V gave up 4 bases and J gave up 1 base; unmatched junction bases: 1. Germline CDR1 KGHSH, CDR2 LQKENI. CDR3: CASSLDRSNQPQHF. As DNA, the CDR3 is TGTGCCAGCTCACTGGACAGGAGCAATCAGCCCCAGCATTTT. Together with reference TRBV18 and TRBJ1-5, the CDR3 gives the full variable domain: NAGVMQNPRHLVRRRGQEARLRCSPMKGHSHVYWYRQLPEEGLKFMVYLQKENIIDESGMPKERFSAEFPKEGPSILRIQQVVRGDSAAYFCASSLDRSNQPQHFGDGTRLSIL.

This rearrangement joins TRBV6-5 to TRBJ1-5; D gene uncertain. Trimming shortened V by 6 bases and J by 7 bases, and 19 bases separated the two germline ends. Germline V gene lookup returns CDR1 MNHEY and CDR2 SVGAGI. The CDR3 length is 15 residues. CDR3 amino acids: CASSVGRSTNQPQHF. CDR3 bases: TGTGCCAGCAGCGTTGGGCGCTCTACAAACCAGCCCCAGCATTTT.

The V and J genes are TRBV14 and TRBJ2-1; the match to TRBD2 covers 8 bases. Germline values: CDR1 SGHDN, CDR2 FVKESK. The CDR3 spans 12 residues. V was pared by 2 bases and J by 11 bases, with 2 bases of the junction left unmatched. The CDR3: CASSQRLAKQFF. The DNA of the CDR3 is TGTGCCAGCAGCCAAAGACTAGCGAAGCAGTTCTTC. Using reference TRBV14 and TRBJ2-1 for the parts outside the CDR3, the full variable domain is EAGVTQFPSHSVIEKGQTVTLRCDPISGHDNLYWYRRVMGKEIKFLLHFVKESKQDESGMPNNRFLAERTGGTYSTLKVQPAELEDSGVYFCASSQRLAKQFFGPGTRLTVL.

The gene calls are TRBV6-5 and TRBJ1-4, with unresolved D. Germline assignment: CDR1 MNHEY and CDR2 SVGAGI. The CDR3 runs to 13 residues. Trimming stripped 5 bases from V and 4 bases from J, with 8 bases between. The CDR3, as DNA: TGTGCCAGCAGTCAGGTCCTTAATGAAAAACTGTTTTTT. It yields the protein CASSQVLNEKLFF.

This clone was observed a handful of times. As DNA, the CDR3 is TGTGCCAGCAGTCGCCGGGACAGAAACACCGGGGAGCTGTTTTTT. This gives the protein CASSRRDRNTGELFF. V usage is TRBV27 and J usage is TRBJ2-2; 7 bases agree with TRBD1. Germline trimming cut 5 bases from V and 2 bases from J; bases unmatched to any gene: 5. The CDR3 totals 15 residues. CDR1 and CDR2 (germline): MNHEY, SMNVEV (reference sequence).

This sequence joins TRBV30 and TRBJ2-5; weak D call: TRBD1 (5 bases). The CDR3 is made up of 14 amino acids. V lost 2 bases and J lost 5, with 15 bases in between. Germline V lookup: CDR1 GTSNPN, CDR2 SVGIG (reference sequence). As DNA, the CDR3 is TGTGCCTGGAGTAGGGGTGGGGCGTCGGAGACCCAGTACTTC. This codes for CAWSRGGASETQYF.

The V and J genes are TRBV6-5 and TRBJ2-5; 7 nucleotides align to TRBD2. From germline, CDR1 is MNHEY and CDR2 SVGAGI. The V segment lost 2 bases and the J segment 7 bases; nucleotides outside the gene matches: 10. The CDR3 runs to 15 residues. CDR3 region: CASSYTTSNTGTQYF. CDR3 in DNA: TGTGCCAGCAGTTACACGACTAGCAATACGGGGACCCAGTACTTC.